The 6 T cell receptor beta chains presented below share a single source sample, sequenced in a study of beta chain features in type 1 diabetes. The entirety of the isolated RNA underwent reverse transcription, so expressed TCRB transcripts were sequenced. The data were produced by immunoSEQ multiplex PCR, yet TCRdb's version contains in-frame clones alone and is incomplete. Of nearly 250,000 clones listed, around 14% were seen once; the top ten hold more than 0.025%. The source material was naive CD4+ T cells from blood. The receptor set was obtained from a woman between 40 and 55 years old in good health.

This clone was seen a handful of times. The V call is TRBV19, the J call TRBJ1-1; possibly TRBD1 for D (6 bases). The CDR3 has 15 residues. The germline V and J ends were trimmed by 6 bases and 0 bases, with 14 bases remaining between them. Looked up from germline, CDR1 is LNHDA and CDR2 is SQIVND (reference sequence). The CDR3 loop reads CASRPTGQMNTEAFF. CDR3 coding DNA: TGTGCCAGTAGGCCTACGGGACAAATGAACACTGAAGCTTTCTTT.

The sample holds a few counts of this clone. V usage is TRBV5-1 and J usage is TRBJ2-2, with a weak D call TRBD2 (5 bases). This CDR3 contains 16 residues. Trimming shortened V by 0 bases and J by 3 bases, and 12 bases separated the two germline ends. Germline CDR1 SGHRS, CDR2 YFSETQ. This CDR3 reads CASSLAPGADTGELFF. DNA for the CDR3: TGCGCCAGCAGCTTGGCCCCCGGAGCGGACACCGGGGAGCTGTTTTTT.

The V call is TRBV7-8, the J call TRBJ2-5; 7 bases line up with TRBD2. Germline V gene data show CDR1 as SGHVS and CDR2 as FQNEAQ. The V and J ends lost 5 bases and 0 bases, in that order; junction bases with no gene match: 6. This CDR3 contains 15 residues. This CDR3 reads CASSLLSGNQETQYF. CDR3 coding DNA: TGTGCCAGCAGCCTCTTGAGCGGGAACCAAGAGACCCAGTACTTC.

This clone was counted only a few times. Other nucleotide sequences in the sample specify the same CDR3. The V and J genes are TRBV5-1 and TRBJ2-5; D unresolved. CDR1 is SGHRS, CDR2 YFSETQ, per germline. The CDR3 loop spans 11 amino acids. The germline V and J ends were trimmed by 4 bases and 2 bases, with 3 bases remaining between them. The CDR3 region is CASSLQETQYF. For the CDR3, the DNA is TGCGCCAGCAGCCTACAAGAGACCCAGTACTTC.

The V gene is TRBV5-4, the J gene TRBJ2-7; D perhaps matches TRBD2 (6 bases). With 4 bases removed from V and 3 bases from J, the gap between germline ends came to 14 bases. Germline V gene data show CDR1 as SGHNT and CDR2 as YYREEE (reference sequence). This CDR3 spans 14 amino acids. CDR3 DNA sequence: TGTGCCAGCAGCAGCCGGACTATGGACTACGAGCAGTACTTC. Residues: CASSSRTMDYEQYF.

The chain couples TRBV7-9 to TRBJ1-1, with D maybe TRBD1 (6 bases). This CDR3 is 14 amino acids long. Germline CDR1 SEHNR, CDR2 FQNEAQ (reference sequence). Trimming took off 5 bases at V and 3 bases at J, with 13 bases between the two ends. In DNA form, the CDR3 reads TGTGCCAGCAGCCAACGACAGGAACACACTGAAGCTTTCTTT. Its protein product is CASSQRQEHTEAFF.